This T cell receptor (beta chain) was found in a study of T-cell reconstitution after alpha-beta-depleted transplantation in children. Unique molecular identifiers were used to barcode this TCRbeta library. TCRdb analysed the PCR reads with MiXCR anew, one entry per CDR3 protein. The data show more than 90,000 distinct CDR3 sequences, with more than 7% seen just once and under 8% held by the top ten. This clonotype came up many times. The sequence derives from a human donor who donated a stem cell graft to a child with congenital amegakaryocytic thrombocytopenia. Sequenced material: PBMCs from the stem cell graft donor, taken from the stem cell graft.

CDR3 sequence (DNA): TGCGCCAGCAGCCTACAGGGCTCCCACGGCGCCAATGAGCAGTTCTTC. Translation: CASSLQGSHGANEQFF. The chain links TRBV5-1 to TRBJ2-1, with D possibly being TRBD1 (6 bases). Trimming removed 4 bases from V and 6 bases from J, with 20 bases in between. Germline values: CDR1 SGHRS, CDR2 YFSETQ. There are 16 residues in the CDR3. The whole variable domain, remainder taken from reference TRBV5-1 and TRBJ2-1, is KAGVTQTPRYLIKTRGQQVTLSCSPISGHRSVSWYQQTPGQGLQFLFEYFSETQRNKGNFPGRFSGRQFSNSRSEMNVSTLELGDSALYLCASSLQGSHGANEQFFGPGTRLTVL.